This is a list of T cell receptor beta chains from one sample in a study of shared clonotypes between healthy human individuals. The data were produced by immunoSEQ multiplex PCR, yet TCRdb's version contains in-frame clones alone and is incomplete. Altogether more than 450,000 clones are present, approximately 85% being singletons, with the ten largest covering 10% to 15%. The sequenced sample consisted of PBMCs. These receptors all stem from a woman between 35 and 50 years old in good health. Some clones in this sample may be carry-over from other donors' samples. Both conserved end residues are trimmed from each CDR3. The order of the fields is V gene, clone size, J gene, CDR3 protein. Expanded clones get a size class; other rows say once, few or many, or leave the size out.

TRBV5-1,.,TRBJ2-5,ASSRQGEETQY
TRBV6-1,few,TRBJ1-1,ASSEAPDVNTEAF
TRBV2,.,TRBJ2-5,ASRYTGLVGEETQY
TRBV7-2,.,TRBJ2-7,ASSLAGLAGGEQY
TRBV7-2,.,TRBJ2-1,ASSRGSVADNEQF
TRBV6-1,.,TRBJ1-4,ASRMGTATNEKLF
TRBV5-3,.,TRBJ2-7,ARSWGLAGDYEQY
TRBV9,.,TRBJ2-3,ASSLQGANGLDTQY
TRBV11-2,.,TRBJ1-1,ASSLDRGVMNTEAF
TRBV2,.,TRBJ1-2,ASNRQGDGSDGYT
TRBV7-6,.,TRBJ2-1,ASSPNPGTSGRNEQF
TRBV7-2,.,TRBJ1-5,ASSSPDRAFNQPQH
TRBV7-9,.,TRBJ2-7,ASSLASSSYEQY
TRBV11-3,.,TRBJ2-5,ASSPGGRETQY
TRBV7-9,.,TRBJ1-3,ASSPDTFFAGNTIY
TRBV23-1,.,TRBJ2-2,ASSQSIEPRTGELF
TRBV11-1,.,TRBJ2-7,ASRIPGTSYEQY
TRBV18,.,TRBJ2-2,ASSPTGATPNTGELF
TRBV5-6,.,TRBJ2-7,ASTTGAGVSYEQY
TRBV7-9,.,TRBJ2-1,ASSFFNGGPMGRHNEQF
TRBV10-3,few,TRBJ1-1,AIKRSLQGADTEAF
TRBV29-1,.,TRBJ2-3,SVRRGFVSGTDTQY
TRBV28,few,TRBJ1-5,ASSLWVDTSNQPQH
TRBV29-1,.,TRBJ2-3,SVVVTRGADTQY
TRBV29-1,.,TRBJ2-7,SVRTSGSHYSYEQY
TRBV28,.,TRBJ2-1,ASSGQGARIEQF
TRBV10-3,.,TRBJ2-5,AIGAYQETQY
TRBV28,.,TRBJ2-1,ASSLLAPREQF
TRBV28,.,TRBJ1-5,ASSLYDQPQH
TRBV2,.,TRBJ2-1,ASNPAGRPFTNNEQF
TRBV7-2,few,TRBJ1-1,ASSSGRDTEAF
TRBV7-5,few,TRBJ1-1,ARSLSSAEAF
TRBV27,.,TRBJ2-5,ASSPMSSGKRETQY